This T cell receptor beta chain is from a study of T cell responses to AZD1222 COVID-19 vaccine. The CDR3 covers 13 residues. In germline, CDR1 is PRHDT, CDR2 FYEKMQ (reference sequence). V was shortened by 7 bases and J by 1 base, with 10 bases between the two germline ends. The assay was immunoSEQ multiplex PCR, and TCRdb's table has in-frame clones only and misses some. The table includes more than 50,000 clones, 70% to 90% detected once. Material: peripheral blood, obtained on day 0 of AZD1222 vaccination. This TCR came from an adult in good health. V usage is TRBV13 and J usage is TRBJ1-1; unclear D gene. The CDR3 is CASTWGQNTEAFF. Written as DNA, the CDR3 is TGTGCCAGCACCTGGGGTCAGAACACTGAAGCTTTCTTT.